This T cell receptor (beta chain) was captured in a study of graft-versus-host responses after intestinal transplantation. Turning to the study itself: Recipients underwent multivisceral, liver-intestinal, or isolated intestinal transplants.

About this clone itself: The antigen is not known.

J gave up 4 bases and V 4 bases, and 5 bases lay outside the gene matches. This CDR3 has 15 amino acids. Germline V gene data show CDR1 as SGHVS and CDR2 as FNYEAQ. Sequenced by immunoSEQ multiplex PCR; TCRdb stores in-frame clones only, minus some. Of approximately 46,000 clones detected, about four fifths appear once; the ten largest clones hold roughly 0.45%. Study-level points and caveats: Some GvH clones were seen earlier in gut or blood, suggesting intestinal origin.

The specimen was unstimulated CD4+ T cells sorted from spleen or lymph node cells, collected before transplant. The chain has TRBV7-6 and TRBJ2-3, with 10 bases aligning to TRBD1. The TCR comes from a human donor who was the organ donor for an intestinal transplant. Here the CDR3 reads CASSSTGGAADTQYF. CDR3 nucleotide sequence: TGTGCCAGCAGCTCGACAGGGGGCGCCGCAGATACGCAGTATTTT.